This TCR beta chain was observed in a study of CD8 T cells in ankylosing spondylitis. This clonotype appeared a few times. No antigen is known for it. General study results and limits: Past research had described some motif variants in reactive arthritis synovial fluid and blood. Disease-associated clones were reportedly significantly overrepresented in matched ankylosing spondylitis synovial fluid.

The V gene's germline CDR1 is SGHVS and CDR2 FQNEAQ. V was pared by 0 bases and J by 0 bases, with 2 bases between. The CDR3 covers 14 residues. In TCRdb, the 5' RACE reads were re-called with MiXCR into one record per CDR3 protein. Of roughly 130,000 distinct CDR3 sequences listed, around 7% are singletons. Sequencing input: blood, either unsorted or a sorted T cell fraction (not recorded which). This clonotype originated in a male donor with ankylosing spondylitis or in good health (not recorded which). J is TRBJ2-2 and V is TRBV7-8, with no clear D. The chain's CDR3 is CASSLAANTGELFF. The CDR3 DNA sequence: TGTGCCAGCAGCTTAGCGGCGAACACCGGGGAGCTGTTTTTT.